These T cell receptor beta chains were read from a single sample in a study of T-cell reconstitution after alpha-beta-depleted transplantation in children. TCRdb ran MiXCR on the PCR reads and lists one entry per CDR3 protein. Here the sample spans hundreds of thousands of distinct CDR3 sequences, 10% to 15% being singletons. This sample comprised PBMCs, mostly from graft donor cells, obtained 360 days after TCRalphabeta/CD19-depleted stem cell transplant. The origin of the receptors is a male patient younger than 18 who had a stem cell transplant for acute myeloid leukemia, so the T cells may come from the graft donor. Each CDR3 is given with its conserved first and last residue. Fields, in order: V gene, clone size, D gene, J gene, CDR3 protein, CDR3 DNA. A D gene is named only where the DNA matches it firmly. Rows give clone size only sometimes, using once, few, many, or a class for an expanded clone.

>TRBV7-9|many|TRBD2|TRBJ2-1
CASSPSIGTSGSNEQFF
TGTGCCAGCAGCCCCTCGATCGGGACTAGCGGGAGTAATGAGCAGTTCTTC
>TRBV5-1|.|.|TRBJ1-4
CASSLDGTFNEKLFF
TGCGCCAGCAGCTTGGATGGGACTTTCAATGAAAAACTGTTTTTT
>TRBV5-1|.|.|TRBJ2-7
CASSLLVGSYEQYF
TGCGCCAGCAGCTTACTTGTTGGTAGCTACGAGCAGTACTTC
>TRBV7-2|.|TRBD2|TRBJ2-2
CASTPESGRLTGELFF
TGTGCCAGCACCCCGGAGAGCGGGAGACTGACCGGGGAGCTGTTTTTT
>TRBV7-6|many|.|TRBJ1-6
CASSVHVWADANSPLHF
TGTGCCAGCAGCGTACACGTTTGGGCCGACGCTAATTCACCCCTCCACTTT
>TRBV7-3|.|.|TRBJ1-6
CASTARLPLHF
TGTGCCAGCACGGCCCGCCTCCCCCTCCACTTT
>TRBV29-1|many|.|TRBJ2-7
CSVRGPLAYEQYF
TGCAGCGTTCGGGGTCCCTTAGCCTACGAGCAGTACTTC
>TRBV29-1|.|.|TRBJ2-5
CSVEVESSYQETQYF
TGCAGCGTTGAGGTGGAGTCTAGCTATCAAGAGACCCAGTACTTC
>TRBV7-3|few|.|TRBJ2-2
CASSLLGESNTGELFF
TGTGCCAGCAGCTTGTTGGGGGAATCGAACACCGGGGAGCTGTTTTTT
>TRBV24-1|few|.|TRBJ2-3
CATSDLPGGGTDTQYF
TGTGCCACCAGTGATTTGCCAGGTGGCGGGACAGATACGCAGTATTTT
>TRBV20-1|.|.|TRBJ2-4
CSARVEGLGIQYF
TGCAGTGCTAGAGTCGAAGGGCTGGGCATTCAGTACTTC
>TRBV29-1|.|.|TRBJ2-1
CSVPTPVSYNEQFF
TGCAGCGTCCCCACTCCGGTCTCCTACAATGAGCAGTTCTTC
>TRBV10-3|.|.|TRBJ1-3
CAISESRLGNTIYF
TGTGCCATCAGTGAATCGCGTCTTGGAAACACCATATATTTT
>TRBV3-1|many|TRBD2|TRBJ2-1
CASSVPGLEQFF
TGTGCCAGCAGCGTCCCGGGACTAGAGCAGTTCTTC
>TRBV19|many|.|TRBJ2-1
CASRNTAGRRYNEQFF
TGTGCCAGTAGGAATACGGCGGGACGGCGCTACAATGAGCAGTTCTTC
>TRBV4-3|many|TRBD2|TRBJ2-1
CASRWTSGNYNEQFF
TGCGCCAGCAGATGGACTAGCGGCAACTACAATGAGCAGTTCTTC
>TRBV20-1|few|TRBD2|TRBJ2-4
CSARSASGKNIQYF
TGCAGTGCTAGAAGTGCTAGCGGGAAAAACATTCAGTACTTC
>TRBV10-3|.|.|TRBJ2-1
CAISQTLSSFNNEQFF
TGTGCCATCAGCCAGACTCTATCCAGTTTTAACAATGAGCAGTTCTTC
>TRBV10-3|few|TRBD1|TRBJ2-7
CAISELGQAEQYF
TGTGCCATCAGTGAGCTGGGACAGGCCGAGCAGTACTTC
>TRBV7-7|few|TRBD1|TRBJ1-1
CASSIGTGYANTEAFF
TGTGCCAGCAGCATCGGGACAGGTTATGCGAACACTGAAGCTTTCTTT
>TRBV12-3/TRBV12-4|few|.|TRBJ2-5
CASSLAQGIGGETQYF
TGTGCCAGCAGTTTGGCCCAGGGGATTGGGGGAGAGACCCAGTACTTC
>TRBV29-1|many|.|TRBJ2-7
CSVVLDQQYF
TGCAGCGTTGTCCTAGATCAGCAGTACTTC
>TRBV10-3|.|.|TRBJ2-1
CAISEGAYGEFF
TGTGCCATCAGTGAAGGGGCATATGGAGAGTTCTTC
>TRBV5-1|many|.|TRBJ2-7
CASSLDQGRNYEQYF
TGCGCCAGCAGCTTGGATCAAGGCAGAAACTACGAGCAGTACTTC
>TRBV9|many|.|TRBJ1-5
CASSANTGNQPQHF
TGTGCCAGCAGCGCGAATACAGGGAATCAGCCCCAGCATTTT
>TRBV20-1|few|.|TRBJ2-2
CSAQSSAASRTGELFF
TGCAGTGCCCAGTCCTCTGCAGCCAGCAGGACCGGGGAGCTGTTTTTT
>TRBV12-3/TRBV12-4|.|.|TRBJ2-6
CASSLWGQGSGANVLTF
TGTGCCAGCAGTTTGTGGGGTCAGGGCTCTGGGGCCAACGTCCTGACTTTC
>TRBV28|few|.|TRBJ2-5
CASSYQGTPRTQYF
TGTGCCAGCAGTTACCAGGGGACACCACGGACCCAGTACTTC
>TRBV29-1|.|TRBD1|TRBJ2-5
CSAMGGDRGPEKTQYF
TGCAGCGCCATGGGGGGGGACAGGGGGCCGGAAAAGACCCAGTACTTC
>TRBV3-1|.|.|TRBJ2-5
CASSQDLGASETQYF
TGTGCCAGCAGCCAAGATCTAGGCGCCTCAGAGACCCAGTACTTC
>TRBV18|few|.|TRBJ2-5
CASSPPRGASLQETQYF
TGTGCCAGCTCACCCCCCAGGGGGGCCTCCCTTCAAGAGACCCAGTACTTC
>TRBV30|few|TRBD1|TRBJ2-1
CAWSRGQGQLNEQFF
TGTGCCTGGAGTCGTGGACAGGGGCAGCTCAATGAGCAGTTCTTC
>TRBV6-2/TRBV6-3|few|TRBD2|TRBJ2-1
CASTSRLALGHNEQFF
TGTGCCAGCACCTCGAGACTAGCCCTAGGACACAATGAGCAGTTCTTC
>TRBV6-5|few|.|TRBJ2-2
CASSYQPVRVLTGELFF
TGTGCCAGCAGTTACCAACCCGTTCGAGTTCTCACCGGGGAGCTGTTTTTT
>TRBV19|.|TRBD1|TRBJ1-1
CASSTRPGQGARIPTEAFF
TGTGCCAGTAGTACCCGACCGGGACAGGGGGCGCGGATCCCCACTGAAGCTTTCTTT
>TRBV20-1|.|TRBD2|TRBJ2-3
CSARVWRHFLASGKSTDTQYF
TGCAGTGCTAGAGTCTGGAGACATTTTTTGGCTAGCGGGAAAAGCACAGATACGCAGTATTTT
>TRBV10-3|.|.|TRBJ1-5
CAISTHSNQPQHF
TGTGCCATCTCGACCCACTCGAATCAGCCCCAGCATTTT
>TRBV4-3|few|.|TRBJ2-3
CASSQDRSSTDTQYF
TGCGCCAGCAGCCAGGACAGATCTAGCACAGATACGCAGTATTTT
>TRBV6-5|.|TRBD2|TRBJ2-7
CASSYSTTSGSYEQYF
TGTGCCAGCAGTTACTCGACCACTAGCGGCTCCTACGAGCAGTACTTC
>TRBV20-1|.|TRBD1|TRBJ2-1
CSAITGTGIGNEQFF
TGCAGTGCGATTACCGGGACAGGGATAGGCAATGAGCAGTTCTTC
>TRBV10-3|many|TRBD2|TRBJ2-5
CAISPRGAGEETQYF
TGTGCCATCAGTCCTCGGGGCGCGGGGGAGGAGACCCAGTACTTC
>TRBV7-9|.|TRBD1|TRBJ1-1
CASSLVGTGLEAFF
TGTGCCAGCAGCTTAGTCGGGACAGGGCTGGAAGCTTTCTTT
>TRBV28|.|.|TRBJ2-5
CASSPNPSETQYF
TGTGCCAGCAGCCCTAACCCTTCGGAGACCCAGTACTTC
>TRBV28|many|.|TRBJ1-2
CASIPSGVYGYTF
TGTGCCAGCATCCCATCGGGGGTCTATGGCTACACCTTC
>TRBV20-1|many|.|TRBJ2-7
CSARYLAGTYEQYF
TGCAGTGCTAGATACCTAGCCGGTACCTACGAGCAGTACTTC
>TRBV28|many|TRBD1|TRBJ2-1
CASSRVGQPTLNEQFF
TGTGCCAGCAGTCGCGTGGGACAGCCTACCCTCAATGAGCAGTTCTTC
>TRBV4-2|.|TRBD1|TRBJ1-5
CASGTAYSNQPQHF
TGTGCCAGCGGGACAGCTTATAGCAATCAGCCCCAGCATTTT
>TRBV7-2|few|.|TRBJ2-2
CASSLRFLGELFF
TGTGCCAGCAGCTTACGATTCCTCGGGGAGCTGTTTTTT
>TRBV5-1|many|.|TRBJ2-6
CATGNSSGANVLTF
TGCGCCACCGGAAACAGCTCTGGGGCCAACGTCCTGACTTTC
>TRBV28|few|.|TRBJ2-3
CDSSYRGHTQYF
TGTGACAGCAGTTACCGGGGTCATACGCAGTATTTT
>TRBV5-1|.|.|TRBJ2-3
CASNSRGDTDTQYF
TGCGCCAGCAACTCACGCGGGGACACAGATACGCAGTATTTT
>TRBV24-1|many|TRBD1|TRBJ2-1
CATSDTAQGAYNEQFF
TGTGCCACCAGTGACACCGCGCAGGGGGCTTACAATGAGCAGTTCTTC
>TRBV20-1|.|TRBD2|TRBJ2-7
CSELAGGNEQYF
TGCAGTGAACTAGCGGGAGGGAACGAGCAGTACTTC
>TRBV6-5|.|.|TRBJ2-2
CASSYENTGELFF
TGTGCCAGCAGTTACGAAAACACCGGGGAGCTGTTTTTT